Below, 28 T cell receptor beta chains from the same sample are listed, as sequenced in a study of shared T cell receptors in the human thymus. TCRdb's table, derived via immunoSEQ multiplex PCR, lists solely in-frame clones and lacks some. The sample carries 640,000 or so clones, 70% to 90% recorded once. The same sample was also studied in work on human thymus T cells.

Material: thymocytes. These receptors all come from a boy under two years old with a congenital heart defect.

The genes are TRBV4-3 and TRBJ1-6; D remains unclear. CDR3 length: 15 amino acids. V dropped 1 base and J dropped 8 bases, with 12 bases sitting between them. Looked up from germline, CDR1 is LGHNA and CDR2 is YSLEER. CDR3: CASSQGRTRYSPLHF. The CDR3 bases are TGCGCCAGCAGCCAAGGGAGGACCAGGTATTCACCCCTCCACTTT.

The chain links TRBV27 to TRBJ2-1; maybe TRBD2 (5 bases). V was pared by 3 bases and J by 3 bases, with 21 bases between. CDR3 length: 18 residues. In germline, CDR1 is MNHEY, CDR2 SMNVEV (reference sequence). The CDR3, as DNA: TGTGCCAGCAGTTTTAGAGGGCGGACCGGGAAAAACTACAATGAGCAGTTCTTC. This sequence encodes CASSFRGRTGKNYNEQFF.

This clone has only one observation. The J gene is TRBJ2-7, the V gene TRBV7-9; 12 nucleotides line up with TRBD2. CDR1 is SEHNR, CDR2 FQNEAQ, per germline (reference sequence). The CDR3 spans 17 residues. V lost 4 bases to trimming and J lost 5 bases; unmatched junction nucleotides: 12. Here the CDR3 reads CASSYLLAGGPFHEQYF. As DNA, the CDR3 is TGTGCCAGCAGCTATCTGCTAGCGGGAGGGCCATTCCACGAGCAGTACTTC.

The genes are TRBV29-1 and TRBJ2-3, with TRBD2 matching 12 bases. The germline CDR1 and CDR2 sequences are SQVTM and ANQGSEA. This CDR3 comprises 16 residues. J lost 1 base, V lost 7 bases, and 9 bases had no gene match. The CDR3 sequence: CSAVPRTSGGTDTQYF. In DNA form, the CDR3 reads TGCAGCGCCGTCCCGAGGACTAGCGGGGGCACAGATACGCAGTATTTT.

V is TRBV28 and J is TRBJ1-4; the D gene is possibly TRBD1 (6 bases). The germline CDR1 and CDR2 sequences are MDHEN and SYDVKM. V was shortened by 6 bases and J by 6 bases, with 26 bases between the two germline ends. This CDR3 is 18 amino acids long. The CDR3 sequence: CASRPRLITGSGHEKLFF. The CDR3, as DNA: TGTGCCAGCAGACCCCGACTGATTACAGGGTCCGGGCATGAAAAACTGTTTTTT. The whole variable domain, filled in from reference TRBV28 and TRBJ1-4, reads DVKVTQSSRYLVKRTGEKVFLECVQDMDHENMFWYRQDPGLGLRLIYFSYDVKMKEKGDIPEGYSVSREKKERFSLILESASTNQTSMYLCASRPRLITGSGHEKLFFGSGTQLSVL.

This chain links TRBV25-1 with TRBJ1-1, with 8 bases aligning to TRBD1. This CDR3 contains 14 residues. J gave up 6 bases and V 2 bases, and 5 bases lay outside the gene matches. Germline values: CDR1 MGHDK, CDR2 SYGVNS. The DNA for the CDR3 is TGTGCCAGCAGTGAAACAGGGGGAGGAGCTGAAGCTTTCTTT. It yields the protein CASSETGGGAEAFF.

V gene TRBV7-2 combines with J gene TRBJ2-2, with 7 bases that match TRBD1. The length of the CDR3 is 15 residues. The ends lost 4 bases at V and 6 bases at J; junction bases unmatched: 8. Germline V gene lookup returns CDR1 SGHTA and CDR2 FQGNSA. In DNA form, the CDR3 reads TGTGCCAGCAGCTCCCGACAGGGCCTAGCCGGGGAGCTGTTTTTT. This sequence encodes CASSSRQGLAGELFF.

This chain connects TRBV20-1 to TRBJ2-5; D may be TRBD2 (6 bases). Germline values: CDR1 DFQATT, CDR2 SNEGSKA (reference sequence). This CDR3 has 11 amino acids. V was shortened by 6 bases and J by 6 bases, with 11 bases between the two germline ends. CDR3 region: CSAARGKTQYF. CDR3 nucleotide sequence: TGCAGTGCCGCGCGGGGTAAGACCCAGTACTTC.

The V gene is TRBV9, the J gene TRBJ1-2; 11 bases map to TRBD1. V dropped 0 bases and J dropped 7; count of bases not matched to a gene: 8. The CDR3 consists of 16 residues. Per the germline V gene, CDR1 is SGDLS and CDR2 is YYNGEE. The CDR3 is CASSVDPDRGRGGYTF. Here the CDR3 DNA reads TGTGCCAGCAGCGTAGATCCGGACAGGGGGCGCGGTGGCTACACCTTC.

The V gene is TRBV4-1, the J gene TRBJ1-4; 8 bases are a match to TRBD1. The CDR3 is 17 residues long. The ends lost 0 bases at V and 2 bases at J; junction bases unmatched: 5. CDR1 MGHRA and CDR2 YSYEKL come from the germline V gene. The CDR3 sequence: CASSQDRDRGTNEKLFF. The CDR3 DNA sequence: TGCGCCAGCAGCCAAGATCGAGACAGGGGCACTAATGAAAAACTGTTTTTT.

This chain joins TRBV6-6 and TRBJ1-1; 8 bases align to TRBD1. The CDR3 covers 13 residues. Trimming took 5 bases from V and 5 from J; bases not matched to a gene: 4. CDR1 MNHNY and CDR2 SVGAGI come from the germline V gene (reference sequence). The DNA of the CDR3 is TGTGCCAGCAGTGGACAGGGTTGGACTGAAGCTTTCTTT. Translation gives CASSGQGWTEAFF.

The V call is TRBV6-4, the J call TRBJ2-2; 9 bases map to TRBD1. Germline-derived CDR1 and CDR2 are MRHNA and SNTAGT. The CDR3 is made up of 16 amino acids. V trimming: 6 bases; J trimming: 5 bases; junction bases outside the gene matches: 10. The DNA for the CDR3 is TGTGCCAGCAGCCTCCAGGACAGGGGAGAGACCGGGGAGCTGTTTTTT. Translating it yields CASSLQDRGETGELFF.

The J gene is TRBJ2-5, the V gene TRBV6-5; TRBD2 might be the D (6 bases). The J call may be incorrect, as the DNA end agrees better with TRBJ2-7. The CDR3 is 13 residues long. CDR1 is MNHEY and CDR2 is SVGAGI in the germline V gene. The CDR3 DNA reads as TGTGCCAGCAGAACGGGAGAACGGCACGAGCAGTACTTC. Translating it yields CASRTGERHEQYF.

V usage is TRBV28 and J usage is TRBJ1-5, with 8 bases lining up with TRBD1. Germline V gives CDR1 MDHEN, CDR2 SYDVKM. The CDR3 has 16 amino acids. V shed 3 bases and J 2 bases; nucleotides not matched to a gene: 6. Written as DNA, the CDR3 is TGTGCCAGCAGTTTCGGCAGGGGGCTGGGCAATCAGCCCCAGCATTTT. This sequence encodes CASSFGRGLGNQPQHF.

This chain links TRBV10-3 with TRBJ2-3; TRBD1 is a possible D gene (6 bases). The CDR3 runs to 20 residues. Per the germline V gene, CDR1 is ENHRY and CDR2 is SYGVKD. The V end was cut by 1 base, the J end by 2 bases, with 25 bases between. Here the CDR3 reads CAISELAGEVPRFFTDTQYF. The CDR3 nucleotides are TGTGCCATCAGTGAGTTGGCAGGGGAAGTCCCACGTTTCTTCACAGATACGCAGTATTTT.

The chain employs TRBV10-2 and TRBJ2-3, with 8 bases aligning to TRBD1. Germline lookup yields CDR1 WSHSY and CDR2 SAAADI. J gave up 5 bases and V 9 bases, and 10 bases lay outside the gene matches. The CDR3 runs 14 residues. CDR3 sequence reads: CASEDRDLQDTQYF. The CDR3 DNA reads TGCGCCAGTGAGGACAGGGATCTCCAAGATACGCAGTATTTT.

The chain uses TRBV11-2 and TRBJ2-7, with TRBD2 identical over 7 bases. This CDR3 region has 15 residues. Germline V lookup: CDR1 SGHAT, CDR2 FQNNGV. The ends lost 3 bases at V and 4 bases at J; junction bases unmatched: 9. The CDR3 loop is CASSFSLADQYEQYF. The CDR3 DNA reads as TGTGCCAGCAGCTTCTCCCTAGCGGATCAATACGAGCAGTACTTC.

The genes are TRBV5-1 and TRBJ1-2, with 10 bases aligning to TRBD1. Looked up from germline, CDR1 is SGHRS and CDR2 is YFSETQ. V dropped 0 bases and J dropped 2; count of bases not matched to a gene: 1. The CDR3 has 15 amino acids. DNA of the CDR3: TGCGCCAGCAGCTTGGTGACAGGGGGCAACTATGGCTACACCTTC. Its translation is CASSLVTGGNYGYTF.

The chain joins TRBV15 to TRBJ2-7; 12 bases match TRBD2. The CDR3 is 16 amino acids. The ends lost 1 base at V and 1 base at J; junction bases unmatched: 2. Germline lookup yields CDR1 LNHNV and CDR2 YYDKDF (reference sequence). The CDR3 DNA reads TGTGCCACCAGCAGAGGGACTAGCGGGGCTTCCTACGAGCAGTACTTC. It yields the protein CATSRGTSGASYEQYF.

The genes are TRBV14 and TRBJ2-7, with TRBD1 identical over 9 bases. The V gene's germline CDR1 is SGHDN and CDR2 FVKESK. V was pared by 0 bases and J by 3 bases, with 9 bases of the junction left unmatched. This CDR3 comprises 17 residues. CDR3 coding DNA: TGTGCCAGCAGCCAAGAAGGGGATCCGGGACAGGGCTACGAGCAGTACTTC. It codes for CASSQEGDPGQGYEQYF.

The CDR3 bases are TGCACCAGCAGCCCGACTAGACAAGAGACCCAGTACTTC. This encodes CTSSPTRQETQYF. This chain connects TRBV1 to TRBJ2-5; the D segment call TRBD2 is taken from the table without a DNA check. TRBV1 is listed as a pseudogene. This CDR3 is built from 13 residues.

The genes are TRBV6-1 and TRBJ2-7; a weak D match, TRBD2 (6 bases). The CDR3 runs to 18 residues. From germline, CDR1 is MNHNS and CDR2 SASEGT. Trimming took 4 bases from V and 3 from J, leaving 25 bases between them. Here the CDR3 reads CASSVRLGAGKRFYEQYF. The CDR3 region has the DNA TGTGCCAGCAGTGTTCGGTTAGGGGCGGGGAAACGTTTCTACGAGCAGTACTTC.

The chain carries TRBV6-5 and TRBJ2-1, with D perhaps matching TRBD2 (7 bases). CDR1 MNHEY and CDR2 SVGAGI come from the germline V gene. The CDR3 spans 16 residues. V gave up 6 bases and J gave up 3 bases, with 18 bases separating them. CDR3 sequence (DNA): TGTGCCAGCAGCTACGGGACGGGGGGCGGCTACAATGAGCAGTTCTTC. It yields the protein CASSYGTGGGYNEQFF.

This chain joins TRBV28 and TRBJ1-3, with D possibly matching TRBD1 (6 bases). CDR1 MDHEN and CDR2 SYDVKM come from the germline V gene. Trimming cost V 3 bases and J 4 bases, with 13 bases left between them. This CDR3 contains 15 residues. This chain's CDR3 is CASSFSGTPGNTIYF. CDR3 sequence (DNA): TGTGCCAGCAGTTTCTCCGGGACACCAGGAAACACCATATATTTT.

This clone has a single count. This sequence joins TRBV19 and TRBJ2-1; TRBD1 matches at 8 bases. V gave up 5 bases and J gave up 7 bases; unmatched junction bases: 7. This CDR3 is built from 14 residues. Germline lookup yields CDR1 LNHDA and CDR2 SQIVND (reference sequence). DNA for the CDR3: TGTGCCAGTAGTGCCGGACAGGGTTTTAATGAGCAGTTCTTC. Its protein is CASSAGQGFNEQFF.

V and J are TRBV28 and TRBJ2-7; 8 positions agree with TRBD1. Unmatched junction bases numbered 13, after V lost 4 bases and J lost 5 bases. The CDR3 spans 16 residues. Per germline, CDR1 MDHEN and CDR2 SYDVKM. The CDR3 sequence is CASSSYDRGRVHEQYF. The CDR3 region has the DNA TGTGCCAGCAGTTCATATGACAGGGGACGCGTCCACGAGCAGTACTTC. Complete variable domain (other parts from reference TRBV28 and TRBJ2-7): DVKVTQSSRYLVKRTGEKVFLECVQDMDHENMFWYRQDPGLGLRLIYFSYDVKMKEKGDIPEGYSVSREKKERFSLILESASTNQTSMYLCASSSYDRGRVHEQYFGPGTRLTVT.

The chain uses TRBV19 and TRBJ2-7, with 8 bases matching TRBD2. The CDR3 is 16 residues long. V was clipped by 4 bases and J by 7 bases; unmatched bases: 15. CDR1 and CDR2 (germline): LNHDA, SQIVND (reference sequence). CDR3 coding DNA: TGTGCCAGTAGTACCTCGGGGGGGGCCGAGATGAGAGAGCAGTACTTC. Residues: CASSTSGGAEMREQYF. Based on the CDR3 plus reference TRBV19 and TRBJ2-7, the full variable domain is DGGITQSPKYLFRKEGQNVTLSCEQNLNHDAMYWYRQDPGQGLRLIYYSQIVNDFQKGDIAEGYSVSREKKESFPLTVTSAQKNPTAFYLCASSTSGGAEMREQYFGPGTRLTVT.

The chain employs TRBV4-3 and TRBJ2-6; the D gene is possibly TRBD2 (7 bases). The CDR3 contains 18 residues. V was clipped by 0 bases and J by 0 bases, with 12 bases between them. Germline CDR1 reads LGHNA; CDR2 reads YSLEER. CDR3 region: CASSQEGGVYSGANVLTF. In DNA form, the CDR3 reads TGCGCCAGCAGCCAAGAAGGGGGGGTATACTCTGGGGCCAACGTCCTGACTTTC.